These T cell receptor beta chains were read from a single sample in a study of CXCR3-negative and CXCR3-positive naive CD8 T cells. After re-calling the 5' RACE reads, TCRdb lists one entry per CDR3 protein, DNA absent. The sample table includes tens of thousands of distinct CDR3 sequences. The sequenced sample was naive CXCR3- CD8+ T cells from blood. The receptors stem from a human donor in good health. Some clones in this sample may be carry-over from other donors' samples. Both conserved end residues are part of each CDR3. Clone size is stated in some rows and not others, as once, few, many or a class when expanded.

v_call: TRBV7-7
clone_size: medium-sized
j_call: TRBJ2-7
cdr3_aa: CASSPGPGADEQYF

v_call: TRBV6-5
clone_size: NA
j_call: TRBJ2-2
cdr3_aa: CASSYVQNTGELFF

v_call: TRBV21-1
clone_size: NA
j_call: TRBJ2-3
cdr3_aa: CASSKLGLAGTDTQYF

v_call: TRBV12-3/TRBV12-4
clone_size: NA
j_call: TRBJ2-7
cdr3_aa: CASSLEQGWSYEQYF

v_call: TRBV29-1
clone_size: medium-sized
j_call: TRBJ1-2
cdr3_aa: CSVEDIDGGYTF

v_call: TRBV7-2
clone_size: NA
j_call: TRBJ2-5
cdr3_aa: CASSAGLAETQYF

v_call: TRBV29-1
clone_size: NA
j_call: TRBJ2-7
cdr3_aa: CSAGQVYEQYF

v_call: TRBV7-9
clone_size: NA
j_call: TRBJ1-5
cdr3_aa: CASSLWPGGENDQPQHF

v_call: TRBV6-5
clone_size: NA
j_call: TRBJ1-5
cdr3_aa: CASRPGAENNQPQHF

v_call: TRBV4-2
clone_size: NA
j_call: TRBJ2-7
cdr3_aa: CASSPRQGRNYEQYF

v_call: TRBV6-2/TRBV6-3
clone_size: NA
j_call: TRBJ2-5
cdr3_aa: CASHLGFETQYF

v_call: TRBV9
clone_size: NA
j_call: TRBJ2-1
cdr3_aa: CASSRVVNEQFF

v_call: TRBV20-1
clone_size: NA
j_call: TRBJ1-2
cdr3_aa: CSARTKTPSDRVNHGYTF

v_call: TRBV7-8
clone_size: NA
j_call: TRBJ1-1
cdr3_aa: CASTPWGGTEAFF

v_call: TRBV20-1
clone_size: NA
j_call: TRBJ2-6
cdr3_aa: CSASTSGISGANVLTF

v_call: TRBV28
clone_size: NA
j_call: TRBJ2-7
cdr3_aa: CASRTTRLAGGTSSYEQYF

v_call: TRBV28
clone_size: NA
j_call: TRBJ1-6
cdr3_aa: CASTHRDRGHNSPLHF

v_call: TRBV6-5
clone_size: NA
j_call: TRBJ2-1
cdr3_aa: CASSYSRGTSGEQFF

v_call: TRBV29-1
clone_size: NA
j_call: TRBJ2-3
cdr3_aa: CSVEDGLTGPTQYF